The 15 T cell receptor beta chains in this list originate from one sample, sequenced in a study of blood T cell repertoires in COVID-19. Method: immunoSEQ multiplex PCR; TCRdb's copy keeps in-frame clones and lacks some. The repertoire holds about 230,000 clones, with around 80% as singletons. The source material was peripheral blood. The receptors come from a man older than 75 with acute or convalescent COVID-19.

The chain joins TRBV5-1 to TRBJ2-2, with D tentatively TRBD1 (5 bases). V lost 3 bases to trimming and J lost 6 bases, with 12 bases between them. The germline V gene encodes CDR1 SGHRS and CDR2 YFSETQ. This CDR3 is built from 14 residues. CDR3 sequence (DNA): TGCGCCAGCAGCTCCCCGCAGGGCGCCGGGGAGCTGTTTTTT. Translating gives CASSSPQGAGELFF.

This chain joins TRBV5-6 and TRBJ2-7; 8 positions agree with TRBD2. The CDR3 has 14 amino acids. Germline CDR1 reads SGHDT; CDR2 reads YYEEEE. Trimming at V came to 4 bases and at J to 7 bases, leaving 10 bases not matched to a gene. CDR3 in amino acids: CASSVSAGVGEQYF. The CDR3 bases are TGTGCCAGCAGCGTCTCAGCGGGAGTGGGAGAGCAGTACTTC.

This chain connects TRBV28 to TRBJ1-3, with D tentatively TRBD1 (6 bases). Germline assignment: CDR1 MDHEN and CDR2 SYDVKM. V gave up 2 bases and J gave up 0 bases, with 8 bases separating them. CDR3 length: 15 residues. The CDR3 protein is CASSLGGASGNTIYF. The CDR3 region has the DNA TGTGCCAGCAGTTTAGGGGGGGCCTCTGGAAACACCATATATTTT.

This chain uses TRBV5-8 with TRBJ2-7, with TRBD1 identical over 9 bases. CDR3 size: 14 residues. V gave up 4 bases and J gave up 7 bases; unmatched junction bases: 9. Germline lookup yields CDR1 SGHTS and CDR2 YDEGEE. This chain's CDR3 is CASSALQGAREQYF. The DNA of the CDR3 is TGTGCCAGCAGCGCACTACAGGGGGCAAGGGAGCAGTACTTC.

The J gene is TRBJ1-5, the V gene TRBV6-5, with 7 nucleotides matching TRBD1. The length of the CDR3 is 14 residues. Germline trimming cut 8 bases from V and 4 bases from J; bases unmatched to any gene: 8. Germline V gene lookup returns CDR1 MNHEY and CDR2 SVGAGI. In DNA, the CDR3 is TGTGCCAGCTCGGCAGGGGGTTTGAATCAGCCCCAGCATTTT. Its translation: CASSAGGLNQPQHF.

In its sample, this clone was seen a few times. The rearrangement uses TRBV19 and TRBJ1-2, with D tentatively TRBD1 (5 bases). Germline CDR1 reads LNHDA; CDR2 reads SQIVND (reference sequence). Trimming pared 3 bases from V and 13 bases from J, leaving 15 bases between. The length of the CDR3 is 12 residues. In DNA form, the CDR3 reads TGTGCCAGTAGTATCCGACAGCAGACTCGCACCTTC. It encodes CASSIRQQTRTF.

This chain links TRBV2 with TRBJ1-5; D is perhaps TRBD1 (6 bases). Germline V gives CDR1 SNHLY, CDR2 FYNNEI. There are 14 residues in the CDR3. The ends were cut back, 3 bases at V and 5 bases at J, with 11 bases in the middle. CDR3 sequence: CASSDVTGYQPQHF. The CDR3, as DNA: TGTGCCAGCAGTGACGTAACAGGGTATCAGCCCCAGCATTTT. Drawing the rest from reference TRBV2 and TRBJ1-5, the complete variable domain is EPEVTQTPSHQVTQMGQEVILRCVPISNHLYFYWYRQILGQKVEFLVSFYNNEISEKSEIFDDQFSVERPDGSNFTLKIRSTKLEDSAMYFCASSDVTGYQPQHFGDGTRLSIL.

The V gene is TRBV19, the J gene TRBJ2-7; D uncertain. The ends were cut back, 6 bases at V and 2 bases at J, with 14 bases in the middle. Germline loops: CDR1 LNHDA, CDR2 SQIVND (reference sequence). This CDR3 is 14 amino acids long. CDR3 sequence (DNA): TGTGCCAGTAGGAGACAAATCCCTCCCTACGAGCAGTACTTC. This sequence encodes CASRRQIPPYEQYF.

This CDR3 reads CASSYHSGEGATQYF. CDR3 DNA sequence: TGCGCCAGCAGCTACCACAGCGGGGAAGGGGCCACCCAGTACTTC. The chain uses TRBV4-1 and TRBJ2-5, with TRBD2 matching over 7 bases. The CDR3 is made up of 15 amino acids. With V trimmed by 5 bases and J by 8 bases, 14 bases remained unmatched. Looked up from germline, CDR1 is MGHRA and CDR2 is YSYEKL.

The chain combines TRBV9 with TRBJ1-3, with 9 bases identical to TRBD1. V gave up 3 bases and J gave up 0 bases; unmatched junction bases: 16. The CDR3 sequence is 20 residues long. CDR1 SGDLS and CDR2 YYNGEE come from the germline V gene. Here the CDR3 reads CASSEGAGTGNRGSGNTIYF. Written as DNA, the CDR3 is TGTGCCAGCAGCGAAGGTGCCGGGACAGGGAATAGGGGCTCTGGAAACACCATATATTTT. The complete variable domain, with remaining parts taken from reference TRBV9 and TRBJ1-3, reads DSGVTQTPKHLITATGQRVTLRCSPRSGDLSVYWYQQSLDQGLQFLIQYYNGEERAKGNILERFSAQQFPDLHSELNLSSLELGDSALYFCASSEGAGTGNRGSGNTIYFGEGSWLTVV.

The CDR3 bases are TGTGCCAGCCGCACAGGGGGCCCTTTAAATGAGCAGTTCTTC. Its translation is CASRTGGPLNEQFF. This sequence joins TRBV28 and TRBJ2-1; 9 nucleotides agree with TRBD1. The V gene end was trimmed by 8 bases and the J gene end by 7 bases; junction bases not matched to a gene: 9. From germline, CDR1 is MDHEN and CDR2 SYDVKM. This CDR3 contains 14 residues.

The rearrangement uses TRBV7-2 and TRBJ2-3; 7 nucleotides line up with TRBD2. Germline V gene lookup returns CDR1 SGHTA and CDR2 FQGNSA. The CDR3 length is 14 residues. V gave up 5 bases and J gave up 1 base; unmatched junction bases: 3. The CDR3 region is CASSTRGGTDTQYF. DNA for the CDR3: TGTGCCAGCAGCACTCGGGGGGGCACAGATACGCAGTATTTT.

This clone was recorded once. Here the CDR3 reads CASSLGPAGKGETQYF. As DNA, the CDR3 is TGCGCCAGCAGCTTAGGCCCCGCCGGAAAGGGGGAGACCCAGTACTTC. V gene TRBV5-1 combines with J gene TRBJ2-5, with a tentative D call TRBD1 (5 bases). The CDR3 runs 16 residues. V was cut by 2 bases and J by 5 bases, with 19 bases left in between. Germline values: CDR1 SGHRS, CDR2 YFSETQ.

V and J are TRBV6-5 and TRBJ1-6; 8 bases agree with TRBD1. The CDR3 runs to 13 residues. Germline assignment: CDR1 MNHEY and CDR2 SVGAGI. The V and J ends lost 6 bases and 9 bases, in that order; junction bases with no gene match: 4. The CDR3 loop reads CASSGQGSSPLHF. The CDR3 coding sequence is TGTGCCAGCAGCGGACAGGGTAGTTCACCCCTCCACTTT.

This clone was picked up one time. The chain links TRBV11-2 to TRBJ1-2; possible D gene TRBD1, 5 bases. Deletions cut 3 bases from V and 8 bases from J, with 16 bases between. The CDR3 sequence is 14 residues long. The germline V gene encodes CDR1 SGHAT and CDR2 FQNNGV. CDR3 region: CASSFTGETRGYTF. CDR3 sequence (DNA): TGTGCCAGCAGCTTTACAGGAGAGACCCGCGGCTACACCTTC.